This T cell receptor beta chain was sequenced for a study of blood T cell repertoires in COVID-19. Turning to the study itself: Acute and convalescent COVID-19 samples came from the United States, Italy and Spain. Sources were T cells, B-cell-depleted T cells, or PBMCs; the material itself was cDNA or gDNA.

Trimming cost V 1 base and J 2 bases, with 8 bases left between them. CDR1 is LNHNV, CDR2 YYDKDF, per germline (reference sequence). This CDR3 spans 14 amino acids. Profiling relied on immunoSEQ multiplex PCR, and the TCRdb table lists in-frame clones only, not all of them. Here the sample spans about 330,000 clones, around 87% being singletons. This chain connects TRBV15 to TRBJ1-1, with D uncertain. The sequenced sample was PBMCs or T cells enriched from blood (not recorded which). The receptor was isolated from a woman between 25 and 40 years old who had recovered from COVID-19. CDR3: CATSRVNRNTEAFF. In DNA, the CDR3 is TGTGCCACCAGCAGAGTTAACAGAAACACTGAAGCTTTCTTT.